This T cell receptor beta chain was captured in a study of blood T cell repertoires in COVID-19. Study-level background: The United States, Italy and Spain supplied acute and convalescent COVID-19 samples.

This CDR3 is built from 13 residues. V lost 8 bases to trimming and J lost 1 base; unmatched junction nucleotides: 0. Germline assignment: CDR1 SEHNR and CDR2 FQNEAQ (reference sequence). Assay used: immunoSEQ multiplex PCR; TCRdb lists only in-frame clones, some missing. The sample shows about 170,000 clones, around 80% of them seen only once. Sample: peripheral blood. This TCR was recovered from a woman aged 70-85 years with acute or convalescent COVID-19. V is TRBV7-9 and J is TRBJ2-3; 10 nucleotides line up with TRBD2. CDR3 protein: CASLAGGTDTQYF. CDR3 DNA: TGTGCCAGCCTAGCGGGGGGCACAGATACGCAGTATTTT.